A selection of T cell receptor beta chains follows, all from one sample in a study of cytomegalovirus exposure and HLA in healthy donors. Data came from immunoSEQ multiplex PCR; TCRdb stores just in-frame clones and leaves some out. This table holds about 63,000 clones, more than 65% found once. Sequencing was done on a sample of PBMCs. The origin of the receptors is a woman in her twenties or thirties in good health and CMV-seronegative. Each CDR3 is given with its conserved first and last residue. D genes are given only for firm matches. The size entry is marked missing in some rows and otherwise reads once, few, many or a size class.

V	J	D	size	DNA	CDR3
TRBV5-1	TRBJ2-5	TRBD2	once	TGCGCCAGCCGGGGAAGCGGGGACCAAGAGACCCAGTACTTC	CASRGSGDQETQYF
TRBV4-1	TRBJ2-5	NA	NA	TGCGCCAGCAGCCAAGATCTCCCAGGGCAAGAGACCCAGTACTTC	CASSQDLPGQETQYF
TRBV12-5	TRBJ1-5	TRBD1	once	TGTGCTAGTGGTTTAGAAGGGGGCCGGAATCAGCCCCAGCATTTT	CASGLEGGRNQPQHF
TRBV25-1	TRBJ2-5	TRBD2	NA	TGTGCCAGCAGTGAAAAATCTGGACTAGGCGAGACCCAGTACTTC	CASSEKSGLGETQYF
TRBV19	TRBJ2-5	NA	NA	TGTGCCAGTAGTATGGAGACTAGGAGAGAAGAGACCCAGTACTTC	CASSMETRREETQYF
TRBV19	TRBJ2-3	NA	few	TGTGCCACCAAGGCGGGGGCCAGGCATACGCAGTATTTT	CATKAGARHTQYF
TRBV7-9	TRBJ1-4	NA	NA	TGTGCCAGCAGCTTCGGTCTCCCTAATGAAAAACTGTTTTTT	CASSFGLPNEKLFF
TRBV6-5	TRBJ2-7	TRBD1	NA	TGTGCCAGCAGTTCTGGACAGGTTTCTCCTTACGAGCAGTACTTC	CASSSGQVSPYEQYF
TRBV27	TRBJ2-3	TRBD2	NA	TGTGCCAGCAGTTTTTGGCTAGCGGGAGGGCTTCCCAAATCCACAGATACGCAGTATTTT	CASSFWLAGGLPKSTDTQYF
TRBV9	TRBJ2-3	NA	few	TGTGCCAGCAGCCCCCGGGACTCCACAGATACGCAGTATTTT	CASSPRDSTDTQYF
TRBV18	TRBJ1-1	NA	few	TGTGCCAGCTCACCAGGGGTCGCGGGGGACACTGAAGCTTTCTTT	CASSPGVAGDTEAFF
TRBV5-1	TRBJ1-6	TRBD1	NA	TGCGCCAGCAGCTTGGAGTCGGCAGGGGGCACTAATTCACCCCTCCACTTT	CASSLESAGGTNSPLHF
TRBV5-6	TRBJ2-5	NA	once	TGTGCCAGCAGCTTGGGGCAGGTCAGAGAGACCCAGTACTTC	CASSLGQVRETQYF
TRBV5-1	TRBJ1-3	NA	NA	TGCGCCAGCAGCTTGGGACAGAGCCTCTCTGGAAACACCATATATTTT	CASSLGQSLSGNTIYF
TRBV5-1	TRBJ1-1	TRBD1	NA	TGCGCCAGCACGGTAAGGGGGCGCGGGACTGAAGCTTTCTTT	CASTVRGRGTEAFF
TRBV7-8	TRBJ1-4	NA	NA	TGTGCCAGCAGCTTACAACTGAATAATGAAAAACTGTTTTTT	CASSLQLNNEKLFF
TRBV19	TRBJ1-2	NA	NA	TGTGCCAGTAGTATAGCCAGGGGCGGCTATGGCTACACCTTC	CASSIARGGYGYTF